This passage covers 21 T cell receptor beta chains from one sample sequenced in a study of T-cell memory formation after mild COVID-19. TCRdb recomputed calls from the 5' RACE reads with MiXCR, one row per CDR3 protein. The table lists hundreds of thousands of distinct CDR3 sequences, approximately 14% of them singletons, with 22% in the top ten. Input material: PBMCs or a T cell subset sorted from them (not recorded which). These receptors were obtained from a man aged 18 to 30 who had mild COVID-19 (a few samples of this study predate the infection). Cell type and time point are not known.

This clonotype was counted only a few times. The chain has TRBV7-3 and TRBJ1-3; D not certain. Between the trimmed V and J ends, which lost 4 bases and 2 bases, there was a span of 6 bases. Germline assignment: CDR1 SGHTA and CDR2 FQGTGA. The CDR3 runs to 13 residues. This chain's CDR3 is CASSYPAGNTIYF. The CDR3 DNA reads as TGTGCCAGCAGCTACCCAGCTGGAAACACCATATATTTT.

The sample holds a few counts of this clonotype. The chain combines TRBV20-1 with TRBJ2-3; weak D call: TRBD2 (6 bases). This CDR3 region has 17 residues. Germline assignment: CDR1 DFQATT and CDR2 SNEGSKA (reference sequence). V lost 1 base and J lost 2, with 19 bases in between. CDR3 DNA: TGCAGTGCTAGAGTTCGAGGTGGGGGGTGGCCCACAGATACGCAGTATTTT. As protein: CSARVRGGGWPTDTQYF.

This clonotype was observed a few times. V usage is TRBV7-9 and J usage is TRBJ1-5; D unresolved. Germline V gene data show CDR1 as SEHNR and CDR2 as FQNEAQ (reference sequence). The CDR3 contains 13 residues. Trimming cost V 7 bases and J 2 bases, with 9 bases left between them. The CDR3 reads CASTSEGNQPQHF. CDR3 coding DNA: TGTGCCAGCACCTCCGAAGGCAATCAGCCCCAGCATTTT.

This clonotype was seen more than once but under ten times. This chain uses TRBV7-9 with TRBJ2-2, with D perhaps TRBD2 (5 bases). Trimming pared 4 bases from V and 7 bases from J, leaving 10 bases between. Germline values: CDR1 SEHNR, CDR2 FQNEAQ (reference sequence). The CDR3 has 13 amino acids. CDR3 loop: CASSSDFGGELFF. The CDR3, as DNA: TGTGCCAGCAGCTCGGACTTCGGCGGGGAGCTGTTTTTT.

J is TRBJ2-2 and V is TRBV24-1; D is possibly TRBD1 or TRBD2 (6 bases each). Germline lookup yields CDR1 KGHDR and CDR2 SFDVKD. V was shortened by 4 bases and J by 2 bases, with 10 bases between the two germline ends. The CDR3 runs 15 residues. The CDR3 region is CATSERGPNTGELFF. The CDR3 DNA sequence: TGTGCCACCAGTGAACGGGGGCCTAACACCGGGGAGCTGTTTTTT.

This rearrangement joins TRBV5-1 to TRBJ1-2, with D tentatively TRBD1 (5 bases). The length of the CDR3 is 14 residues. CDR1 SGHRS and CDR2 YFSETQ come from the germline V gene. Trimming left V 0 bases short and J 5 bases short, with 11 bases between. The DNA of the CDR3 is TGCGCCAGCAGCTTGGACAGTCCAGGGTATGGCTACACCTTC. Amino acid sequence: CASSLDSPGYGYTF. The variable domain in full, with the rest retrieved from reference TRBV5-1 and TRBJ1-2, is KAGVTQTPRYLIKTRGQQVTLSCSPISGHRSVSWYQQTPGQGLQFLFEYFSETQRNKGNFPGRFSGRQFSNSRSEMNVSTLELGDSALYLCASSLDSPGYGYTFGSGTRLTVV.

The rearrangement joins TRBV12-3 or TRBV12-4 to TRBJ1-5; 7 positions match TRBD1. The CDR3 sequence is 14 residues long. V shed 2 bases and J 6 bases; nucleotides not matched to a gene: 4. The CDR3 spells CASSLTGVTQPQHF. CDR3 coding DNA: TGTGCCAGCAGTTTAACAGGGGTGACTCAGCCCCAGCATTTT.

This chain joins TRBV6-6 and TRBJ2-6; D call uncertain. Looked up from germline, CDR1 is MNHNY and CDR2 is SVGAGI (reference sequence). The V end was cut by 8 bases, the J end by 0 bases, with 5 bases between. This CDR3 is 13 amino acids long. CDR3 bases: TGTGCCAGCGGAAGCTCTGGGGCCAACGTCCTGACTTTC. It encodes CASGSSGANVLTF.

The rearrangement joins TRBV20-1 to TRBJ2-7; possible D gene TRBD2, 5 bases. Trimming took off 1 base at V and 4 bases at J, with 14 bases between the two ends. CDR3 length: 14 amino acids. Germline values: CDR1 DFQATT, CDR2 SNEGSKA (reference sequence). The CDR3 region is CSARGTDWRYEQYF. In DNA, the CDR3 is TGCAGTGCTAGAGGTACAGATTGGAGGTACGAGCAGTACTTC.

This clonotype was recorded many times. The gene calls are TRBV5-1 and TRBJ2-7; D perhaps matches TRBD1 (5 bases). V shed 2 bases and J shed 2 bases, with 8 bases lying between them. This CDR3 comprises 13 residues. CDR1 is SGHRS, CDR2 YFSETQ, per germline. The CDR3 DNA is TGCGCCAGCAGCTTTGACAGACCCTACGAGCAGTACTTC. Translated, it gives CASSFDRPYEQYF.

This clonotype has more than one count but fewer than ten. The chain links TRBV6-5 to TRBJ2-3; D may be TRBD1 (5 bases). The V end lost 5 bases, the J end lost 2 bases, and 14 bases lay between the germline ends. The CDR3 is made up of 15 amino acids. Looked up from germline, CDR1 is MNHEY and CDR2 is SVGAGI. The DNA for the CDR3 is TGTGCCAGCAGTCCTACAGGAGTCCTCACAGATACGCAGTATTTT. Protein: CASSPTGVLTDTQYF.

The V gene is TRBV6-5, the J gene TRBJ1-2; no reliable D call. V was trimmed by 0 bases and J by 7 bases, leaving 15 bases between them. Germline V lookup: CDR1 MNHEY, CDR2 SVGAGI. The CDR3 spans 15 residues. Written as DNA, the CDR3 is TGTGCCAGCAGTTACTCGATGCCACCTACTATTGGCTACACCTTC. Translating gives CASSYSMPPTIGYTF.

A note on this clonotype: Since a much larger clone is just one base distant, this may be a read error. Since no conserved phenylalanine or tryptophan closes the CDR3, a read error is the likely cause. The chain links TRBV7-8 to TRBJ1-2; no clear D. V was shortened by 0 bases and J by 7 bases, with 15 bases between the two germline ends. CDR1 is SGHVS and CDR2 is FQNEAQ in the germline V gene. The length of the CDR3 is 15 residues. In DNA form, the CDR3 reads TGTGCCAGCAGCTTAGCAATTGAATTCCGGGCTGGCTACACCTTA. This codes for CASSLAIEFRAGYTL.

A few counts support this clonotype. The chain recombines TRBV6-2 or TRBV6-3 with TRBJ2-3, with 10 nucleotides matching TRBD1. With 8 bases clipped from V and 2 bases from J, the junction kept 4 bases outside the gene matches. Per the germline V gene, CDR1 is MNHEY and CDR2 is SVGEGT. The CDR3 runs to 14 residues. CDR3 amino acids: CASLGTGDTDTQYF. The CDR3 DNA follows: TGTGCCAGCCTCGGGACAGGGGACACAGATACGCAGTATTTT.

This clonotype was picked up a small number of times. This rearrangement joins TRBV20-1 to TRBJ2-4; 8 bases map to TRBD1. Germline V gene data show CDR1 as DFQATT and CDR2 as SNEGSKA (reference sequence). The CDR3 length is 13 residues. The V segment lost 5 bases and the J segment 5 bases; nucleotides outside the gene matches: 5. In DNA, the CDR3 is TGCAGTGCTCGGACAGGGCCCCAAAACATTCAGTACTTC. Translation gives CSARTGPQNIQYF.

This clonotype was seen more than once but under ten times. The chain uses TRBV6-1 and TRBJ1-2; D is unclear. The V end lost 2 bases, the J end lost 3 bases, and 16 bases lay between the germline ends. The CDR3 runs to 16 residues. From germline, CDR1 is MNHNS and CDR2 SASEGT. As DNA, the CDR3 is TGTGCCAGCAGTGAATGGATGACAACGAAGGACTATGGCTACACCTTC. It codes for CASSEWMTTKDYGYTF.

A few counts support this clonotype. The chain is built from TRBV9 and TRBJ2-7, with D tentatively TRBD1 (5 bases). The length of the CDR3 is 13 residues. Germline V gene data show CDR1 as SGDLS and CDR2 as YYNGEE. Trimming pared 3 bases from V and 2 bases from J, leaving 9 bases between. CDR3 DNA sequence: TGTGCCAGCAGCGGGGGCCCTACCTACGAGCAGTACTTC. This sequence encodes CASSGGPTYEQYF.

CDR3 residues: CASSPPTGQSGTQYF. The CDR3 nucleotides are TGTGCCAGCAGTCCACCGACAGGGCAGAGTGGTACGCAGTATTTT. The chain uses TRBV27 and TRBJ2-3, with 7 bases matching TRBD1. J was trimmed by 8 bases and V by 5 bases; bases with no gene match: 13. CDR3 length: 15 amino acids. Germline V gene sequence: CDR1 MNHEY, CDR2 SMNVEV (reference sequence).

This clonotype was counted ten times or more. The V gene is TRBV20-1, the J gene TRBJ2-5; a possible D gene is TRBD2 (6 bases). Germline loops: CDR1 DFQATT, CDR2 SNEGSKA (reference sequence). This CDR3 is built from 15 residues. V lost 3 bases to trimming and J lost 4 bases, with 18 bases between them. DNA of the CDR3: TGCAGTGCTAGTGATCCGCGGGGTGGCTCAGAGACCCAGTACTTC. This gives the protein CSASDPRGGSETQYF.

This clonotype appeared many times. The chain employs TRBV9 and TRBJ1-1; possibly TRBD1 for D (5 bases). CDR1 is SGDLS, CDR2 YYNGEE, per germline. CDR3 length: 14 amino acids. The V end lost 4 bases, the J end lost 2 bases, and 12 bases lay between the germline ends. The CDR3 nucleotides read TGTGCCAGCAGCAGAGAGCAGGGAAACACTGAAGCTTTCTTT. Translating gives CASSREQGNTEAFF.

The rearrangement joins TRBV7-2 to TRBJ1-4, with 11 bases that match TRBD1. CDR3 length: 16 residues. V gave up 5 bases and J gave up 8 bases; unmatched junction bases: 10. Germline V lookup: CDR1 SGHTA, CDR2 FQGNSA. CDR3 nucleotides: TGTGCCAGCAGCCGAAACGGACAGGGGGCATGGGAAAAACTGTTTTTT. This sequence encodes CASSRNGQGAWEKLFF.